This T cell receptor (beta chain) was sequenced during a study of blood T cell repertoires in COVID-19. Overall study context: There were acute and convalescent COVID-19 samples, and they came from the United States, Italy and Spain. T cells, B-cell-depleted T cells, or PBMCs provided the cDNA or gDNA that served as material.

In the original workflow: For nucleated cells, counts were estimated from reference gene primer amplification. This table comes from immunoSEQ multiplex PCR, and its TCRdb copy is limited to in-frame clones, with some not included. The V and J calls and clone size come from that table; D and trimming were worked out from the DNA. The data show 150,000 to 180,000 clones, 75% to 80% seen once. Sequencing was performed on peripheral blood. This clonotype originated in a man older than 75 with acute or convalescent COVID-19.

The CDR3 nucleotides read TGTGCCAGCAGCAATCCGGGACAGAGGGGCTATGGCTACACCTTC. Translation gives CASSNPGQRGYGYTF. J is TRBJ1-2 and V is TRBV21-1; the table gives TRBD1 as D, unverified against the DNA. TRBV21-1 is an annotated pseudogene. CDR3 size: 15 residues.